This record covers a single TCR beta chain. This could be a read error, since a much larger clone is one nucleotide away. The data originate from a study of T-cell reconstitution after alpha-beta-depleted transplantation in children. The length of the CDR3 is 11 residues. Germline values: CDR1 SQVTM, CDR2 ANQGSEA. The trim removed 7 bases at V and 2 bases at J, leaving 1 base unmatched. A library of TCRbeta sequences, prepared with unique molecular identifiers, was generated. TCRdb ran MiXCR on the PCR reads and lists one entry per CDR3 protein. The profile shows around 200,000 distinct CDR3 sequences, roughly 10% of them singletons.

This receptor was identified in a human donor who donated a stem cell graft to a child with acute lymphoblastic leukemia. The genes are TRBV29-1 and TRBJ1-2; 7 nucleotides match TRBD1. Sequenced material: PBMCs from the stem cell graft donor, taken from the stem cell graft. The CDR3 bases are TGCAGCGAGGGACAGAACTATGGCTACACCTTC. It translates to CSEGQNYGYTF.